This T cell receptor (beta chain) was recovered during a study of CD8 T cells in Susac syndrome. This CDR3 spans 14 amino acids. The germline CDR1 and CDR2 sequences are KGHSH and LQKENI. The junction had 3 bases not matched to a gene; V was cut back by 3 bases and J by 2 bases. Sequencing targeted TCR beta in T cells from blood (CD8+ and CD4+). Purification of the CD8+ and CD4+ T cells relied on negative isolation, and TEMRA cells underwent FACS enrichment. With random hexamers, reverse transcription was performed on 0.5 to 1 ug of RNA. The method of amplification for TCR beta CDR3 was immunoSEQ multiplex PCR, covering 54 Vbeta and 13 Jbeta. TCRdb fed the immunoSEQ multiplex PCR reads into MiXCR, producing one record per CDR3 protein. The sample consists of more than 150,000 distinct CDR3 sequences, around 95% of them appearing once.

The chain links TRBV18 to TRBJ2-5; 7 bases align to TRBD1. The TCR comes from a human donor with Susac syndrome. Material for sequencing was CD4+ T cells from PBMCs. For the CDR3, the DNA is TGTGCCAGCTCACCGCGACAGGGACAAGAGACCCAGTACTTC. It is translated as CASSPRQGQETQYF. The variable domain in full, completed from reference TRBV18 and TRBJ2-5, reads NAGVMQNPRHLVRRRGQEARLRCSPMKGHSHVYWYRQLPEEGLKFMVYLQKENIIDESGMPKERFSAEFPKEGPSILRIQQVVRGDSAAYFCASSPRQGQETQYFGPGTRLLVL.